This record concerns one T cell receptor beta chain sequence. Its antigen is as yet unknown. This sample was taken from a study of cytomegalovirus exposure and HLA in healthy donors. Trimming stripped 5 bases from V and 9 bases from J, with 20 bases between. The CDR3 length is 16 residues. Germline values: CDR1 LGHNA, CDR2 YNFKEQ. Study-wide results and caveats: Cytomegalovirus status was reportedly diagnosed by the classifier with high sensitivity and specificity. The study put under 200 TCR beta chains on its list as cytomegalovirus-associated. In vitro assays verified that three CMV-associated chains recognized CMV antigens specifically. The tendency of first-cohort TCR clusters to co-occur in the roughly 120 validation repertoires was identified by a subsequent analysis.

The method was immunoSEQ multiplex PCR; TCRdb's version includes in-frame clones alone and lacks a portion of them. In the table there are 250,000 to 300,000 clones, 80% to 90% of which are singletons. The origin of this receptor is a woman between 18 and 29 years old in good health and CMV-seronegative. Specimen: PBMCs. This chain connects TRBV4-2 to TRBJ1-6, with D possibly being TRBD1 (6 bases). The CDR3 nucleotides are TGTGCCAGCAGCGATACCGGGACATTGGGGTCTTCACCCCTCCACTTT. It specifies CASSDTGTLGSSPLHF.